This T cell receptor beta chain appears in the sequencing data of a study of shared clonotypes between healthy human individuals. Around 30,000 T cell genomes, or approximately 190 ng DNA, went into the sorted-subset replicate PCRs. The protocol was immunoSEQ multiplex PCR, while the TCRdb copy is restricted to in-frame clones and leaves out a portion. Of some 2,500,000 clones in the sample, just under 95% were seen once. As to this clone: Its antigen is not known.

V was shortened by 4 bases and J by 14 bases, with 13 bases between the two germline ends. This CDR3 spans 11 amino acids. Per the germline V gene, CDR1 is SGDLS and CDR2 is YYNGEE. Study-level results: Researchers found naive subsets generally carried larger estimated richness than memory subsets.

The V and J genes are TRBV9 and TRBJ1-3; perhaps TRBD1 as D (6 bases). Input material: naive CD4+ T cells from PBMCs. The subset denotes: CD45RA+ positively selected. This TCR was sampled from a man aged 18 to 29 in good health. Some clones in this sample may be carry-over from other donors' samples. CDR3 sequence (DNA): TGTGCCAGCAGCCGTACAGGGTCCCTATATTTT. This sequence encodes CASSRTGSLYF.